The 22 T cell receptor beta chains reported below all come from one sample, sequenced in a study of breast tumors, draining lymph nodes, adjacent tissues. TCRdb processed the multiplex PCR reads anew with MiXCR; each CDR3 protein has one entry. The table lists around 190,000 distinct CDR3 sequences, 33% of them singletons. Samples came from axillary lymph nodes draining the breast cancer. The sequenced sample consisted of axillary lymph node tissue. The receptors shown here come from a female donor with breast cancer. Some clones in this sample may be carry-over from other donors' samples.

This clonotype appeared many times. The chain recombines TRBV18 with TRBJ2-5; D possibly corresponds to TRBD2 (6 bases). V lost 8 bases and J 5 bases, leaving 15 bases between the germline ends. Germline CDR1 and CDR2: KGHSH and LQKENI. The CDR3 is 13 residues long. CDR3 in amino acids: CASSRGTAETQYF. CDR3 DNA sequence: TGTGCCAGCAGCCGCGGGACTGCTGAGACCCAGTACTTC.

This clonotype was recorded at least ten times. DNA for the CDR3: TGTGCCAGCACCGCCCTTGACCCCGGGGACACCGGGGAGCTGTTTTTT. Amino acid sequence: CASTALDPGDTGELFF. The rearrangement links TRBV12-3 or TRBV12-4 to TRBJ2-2, with D perhaps TRBD2 (5 bases). The V gene lost 7 bases and the J gene lost 3 bases, with 18 bases spanning the gap. The CDR3 runs 16 residues.

This clonotype was counted at least ten times. The V gene is TRBV6-5, the J gene TRBJ1-6; D is undetermined. Germline loops: CDR1 MNHEY, CDR2 SVGAGI. The CDR3 is made up of 13 amino acids. V was trimmed by 1 base and J by 10 bases, leaving 8 bases between them. The DNA for the CDR3 is TGTGCCAGCAGTTACTTCGGTGAATCACCCCTCCACTTT. Its protein is CASSYFGESPLHF.

The rearrangement links TRBV27 to TRBJ2-7; a possible D gene is TRBD1 (6 bases). The germline V gene encodes CDR1 MNHEY and CDR2 SMNVEV (reference sequence). V was trimmed by 2 bases and J by 0 bases, leaving 11 bases between them. This CDR3 has 15 residues. CDR3: CASSLTWDNSYEQYF. CDR3 DNA: TGTGCCAGCAGTTTAACATGGGACAACTCCTACGAGCAGTACTTC.

The CDR3 loop is CASSLDSPPRAFF. The CDR3 DNA is TGTGCCAGCAGTTTGGACAGTCCCCCTAGGGCTTTCTTT. The chain couples TRBV28 to TRBJ1-1, with D possibly being TRBD1 (6 bases). This CDR3 region has 13 residues. V lost 3 bases to trimming and J lost 11 bases, with 16 bases between them. The germline gives CDR1 MDHEN, CDR2 SYDVKM.

On this clonotype itself: A much larger clone lies a single base off, so this may be a read error. The chain employs TRBV5-5 and TRBJ2-7, with no clear D. CDR3 size: 14 residues. Germline loops: CDR1 SGHKS, CDR2 YYEKEE (reference sequence). V dropped 1 base and J dropped 0 bases, with 8 bases sitting between them. DNA for the CDR3: TGTGCCAGCAGCTTGATCGAGGCCTCCTACGAGCAGTACTTC. This gives the protein CASSLIEASYEQYF.

Regarding this clonotype: Given the absence of the conserved phenylalanine or tryptophan at the CDR3 end, a read error is likely. The limits of the CDR3 on the DNA are not certain, so only TCRdb's listed CDR3 is given. V is TRBV11-1 and J is TRBJ2-5. The CDR3 is 11 residues long, ends included. Looked up from germline, CDR1 is SGHAT and CDR2 is FQDESV (reference sequence). CDR3 residues: CASSLANHPVG.

A remark on this clonotype: This may stem from a read error, because a much larger clone lies one nucleotide away. The gene calls are TRBV13 and TRBJ2-3; tentatively, D is TRBD1 or TRBD2 (5 bases each). The CDR3 runs 13 residues. Germline loops: CDR1 PRHDT, CDR2 FYEKMQ (reference sequence). Here the CDR3 DNA reads TGTGCCAGCAGCTTAGCGGTGGGGGATACGCGGTATTTT. Translating gives CASSLAVGDTRYF. The full variable domain, rest sourced from reference TRBV13 and TRBJ2-3, is AAGVIQSPRHLIKEKRETATLKCYPIPRHDTVYWYQQGPGQDPQFLISFYEKMQSDKGSIPDRFSAQQFSDYHSELNMSSLELGDSALYFCASSLAVGDTRYFGPGTRLTVL.

The CDR3 DNA is TGTGCCAGCAGCTTGCAGGGGAACACTGAAGCTTTCTTT. Translated: CASSLQGNTEAFF. The V call is TRBV7-2, the J call TRBJ1-1, with a weak D call TRBD1 (5 bases). The CDR3 runs 13 residues. Trimming removed 3 bases at V and 1 base at J, with 6 bases between. Germline V gene lookup returns CDR1 SGHTA and CDR2 FQGNSA.

The CDR3 nucleotides read TGCAGCGTCGCAAACTACGGGACAGGGAGTGGTAACTATGGCTACACCTTC. Encoded protein: CSVANYGTGSGNYGYTF. The J gene is TRBJ1-2, the V gene TRBV29-1; 9 nucleotides agree with TRBD1. The CDR3 consists of 17 residues. With 6 bases clipped from V and 1 base from J, the junction kept 15 bases outside the gene matches. Germline CDR1 is SQVTM and CDR2 is ANQGSEA. Complete variable domain (other parts from reference TRBV29-1 and TRBJ1-2): SAVISQKPSRDICQRGTSLTIQCQVDSQVTMMFWYRQQPGQSLTLIATANQGSEATYESGFVIDKFPISRPNLTFSTLTVSNMSPEDSSIYLCSVANYGTGSGNYGYTFGSGTRLTVV.

This clonotype was counted many times. The chain combines TRBV19 with TRBJ1-5; the match to TRBD1 covers 7 bases. Per the germline V gene, CDR1 is LNHDA and CDR2 is SQIVND (reference sequence). This CDR3 region has 18 residues. Unmatched junction bases numbered 18, after V lost 5 bases and J lost 5 bases. The CDR3 reads CASSSSGTARRADQPQHF. CDR3 sequence (DNA): TGTGCCAGTAGTTCAAGCGGGACAGCTCGACGGGCAGATCAGCCCCAGCATTTT.

This clonotype was seen only once. In this CDR3 the conserved last residue, phenylalanine or tryptophan, is missing, so a read error is likely. The DNA is left out, because the CDR3 cannot be placed on it with certainty; the CDR3 is given as TCRdb lists it. The chain joins TRBV9 to TRBJ2-3; the table's D gene call, TRBD1, was not cross checked with the DNA. CDR1 is SGDLS and CDR2 is YYNGEE in the germline V gene. The CDR3 is 14 amino acids in total, end residues counted. CDR3 protein: CASHRGKAQIRSQS.

Regarding this clonotype: A much bigger clone sits one base away, suggesting this may be a read error. Without the conserved terminal phenylalanine or tryptophan, this CDR3 likely stems from a read error. This sequence joins TRBV5-5 and TRBJ2-7; D remains unclear. Trimming took off 7 bases at V and 4 bases at J, with 15 bases between the two ends. Germline V gives CDR1 SGHKS, CDR2 YYEKEE (reference sequence). CDR3 length: 13 residues. CDR3: CASRDRFQYEQYL. CDR3 DNA sequence: TGTGCCAGCCGTGACCGCTTCCAATACGAGCAGTACCTC.

In this sample, this clonotype turned up many times. V gene TRBV6-6 combines with J gene TRBJ2-5; a possible D gene is TRBD1 (5 bases). The V gene's germline CDR1 is MNHNY and CDR2 SVGAGI (reference sequence). The CDR3 runs 13 residues. V shed 2 bases and J shed 2 bases, with 6 bases lying between them. Here the CDR3 reads CASSYDRQETQYF. CDR3 coding DNA: TGTGCCAGCAGTTACGACAGACAAGAGACCCAGTACTTC.

This clonotype was counted at least ten times. The J gene is TRBJ2-1, the V gene TRBV29-1; D may be TRBD2 (6 bases). Germline V gives CDR1 SQVTM, CDR2 ANQGSEA. Trimming cost V 1 base and J 10 bases, with 11 bases left between them. The CDR3 runs 12 residues. This CDR3 reads CSVEGRGAEQFF. Here the CDR3 DNA reads TGCAGCGTTGAAGGTCGCGGGGCCGAGCAGTTCTTC.

Many counts were recorded for this clonotype. The chain uses TRBV7-9 and TRBJ2-7, with D uncertain. This CDR3 has 12 amino acids. Germline lookup yields CDR1 SEHNR and CDR2 FQNEAQ (reference sequence). The V end was cut by 7 bases, the J end by 7 bases, with 14 bases between. The CDR3 region is CASTAIGKEQYF. The CDR3 bases are TGTGCCAGCACCGCGATTGGGAAAGAGCAGTACTTC.

V is TRBV27 and J is TRBJ2-3, with D unresolved. The CDR3 spans 14 residues. The V and J ends lost 2 bases and 3 bases respectively, with 9 bases between them. Germline V CDR1 and CDR2: MNHEY, SMNVEV (reference sequence). The CDR3, as DNA: TGTGCCAGCAGTTTAACCAGCTGGACAGATACGCAGTATTTT. Residues: CASSLTSWTDTQYF.

This clonotype was seen many times. V gene TRBV6-5 combines with J gene TRBJ2-7, with 10 bases identical to TRBD2. Looked up from germline, CDR1 is MNHEY and CDR2 is SVGAGI. The CDR3 contains 15 residues. With 5 bases clipped from V and 0 bases from J, the junction kept 4 bases outside the gene matches. The CDR3 coding sequence is TGTGCCAGCAGTGGCAGCGGGGGGGCCTCCTACGAGCAGTACTTC. It yields the protein CASSGSGGASYEQYF.

This clonotype was counted ten times or more. The J gene is TRBJ1-3, the V gene TRBV4-1, with TRBD1 as a possible D gene (5 bases). The CDR3 totals 17 residues. V was cut by 1 base and J by 0 bases, with 13 bases left in between. In germline, CDR1 is MGHRA, CDR2 YSYEKL. The CDR3 DNA reads as TGCGCCAGCAGCCAAGTACCGCAGGGTTTCTCTGGAAACACCATATATTTT. It is translated as CASSQVPQGFSGNTIYF.

In nucleotides, the CDR3 is TGTGCCATCAGTGAGGAGGGGGGCACCGGGGAGCTGTTTTTT. Protein: CAISEEGGTGELFF. The genes are TRBV10-3 and TRBJ2-2; either TRBD1 or TRBD2 may supply D (6 bases each). V was clipped by 2 bases and J by 4 bases, with 8 bases between them. There are 14 residues in the CDR3. The germline CDR1 and CDR2 sequences are ENHRY and SYGVKD.

The V and J genes are TRBV4-2 and TRBJ2-2; unclear D gene. Between the trimmed V and J ends, which lost 1 base and 7 bases, there was a span of 4 bases. CDR1 is LGHNA and CDR2 is YNFKEQ in the germline V gene. The CDR3 runs to 12 residues. The CDR3 protein is CASSQASGELFF. CDR3 in DNA: TGTGCCAGCAGCCAAGCTAGCGGGGAGCTGTTTTTT.

Note on this clonotype: A much larger clone differs from this one at a single base, so this may be a read error. The V call is TRBV9, the J call TRBJ2-2, with TRBD1 identical over 9 bases. Germline V gives CDR1 SGDLS, CDR2 YYNGEE. The CDR3 covers 16 residues. CDR3: CASSERQGGNTGALFF. CDR3 in DNA: TGTGCCAGCAGCGAGAGACAGGGGGGCAACACCGGGGCGCTGTTTTTT.